These 2 T cell receptor beta chains came from one sample sequenced in a study. TCRdb used MiXCR to reprocess the 5' RACE reads, holding one entry per CDR3 protein. The table shows over 50,000 distinct CDR3 sequences, with approximately 29% occurring only once. What was sequenced was tumor-infiltrating naive CD4+ T cells sorted from the breast tumor. As for subset: naive CD4+ T cells, CD4+CD45RA+CD25-. The receptors shown here come from a female donor with breast cancer.

The genes are TRBV29-1 and TRBJ2-2; weak D call: TRBD1 (5 bases). V gave up 1 base and J gave up 5 bases, with 14 bases separating them. The germline V gene encodes CDR1 SQVTM and CDR2 ANQGSEA. The length of the CDR3 is 15 residues. The CDR3 DNA sequence: TGCAGCGTTGAAGTCCCCAGGGCGAGGACCGGGGAGCTGTTTTTT. This sequence encodes CSVEVPRARTGELFF.

This clonotype was observed a few times. V is TRBV9 and J is TRBJ2-1; 7 nucleotides align to TRBD2. V trimming: 0 bases; J trimming: 2 bases; junction bases outside the gene matches: 2. Germline CDR1 is SGDLS and CDR2 is YYNGEE. This CDR3 spans 15 amino acids. This CDR3 is CASSVGAGAYNEQFF. The CDR3 DNA follows: TGTGCCAGCAGCGTAGGGGCGGGAGCCTACAATGAGCAGTTCTTC.